A selection of T cell receptor beta chains follows, all from one sample in a study of OX40 agonist ivuxolimab in advanced cancers. Data came from immunoSEQ multiplex PCR; TCRdb stores just in-frame clones and leaves some out. Counted here are about 67,000 clones, 70% to 90% occurring once; the ten biggest clones make up over 2%. Sequencing used CD4+ or CD8+ T cells sorted from blood, obtained in a trial of the OX40 agonist ivuxolimab. These receptors were taken from an adult with an advanced solid tumor such as melanoma, head and neck, liver or kidney cancer. The CDR3 runs from the conserved cysteine through the conserved F or W. The D gene is left open where the match is weak. A row's size may be missing; if present it is once, few, many or a size class.

clone_size j_call d_call v_call cdr3_nt cdr3_aa
. TRBJ2-3 . TRBV6-1 TGTGCCAGCAGTGAAGACCGGGGAGGAACAGATACGCAGTATTTT CASSEDRGGTDTQYF
. TRBJ2-7 TRBD2 TRBV9 TGTGCCAGCAGCCCTCTGGGGGGGGATCGCGAGCAGTACTTC CASSPLGGDREQYF
. TRBJ2-6 . TRBV9 TGTGCCAGCAGCCCCTCCAGTGCTGGGGCCAACGTCCTGACTTTC CASSPSSAGANVLTF
. TRBJ2-7 TRBD2 TRBV6-6 TGTGCCAGCAGCCAGACTAGCGGAGGCCGCCGTGAGCAGTACTTC CASSQTSGGRREQYF
few TRBJ2-5 . TRBV19 TGTGCCAGTAGCCGCGGACCGGAGGGTGAGACCCAGTACTTC CASSRGPEGETQYF
. TRBJ2-1 TRBD2 TRBV27 TGTGCCAGCAGGAATGCGGCTAGCGGGAGGGATGAGCAGTTCTTC CASRNAASGRDEQFF
once TRBJ2-4 TRBD2 TRBV5-4 TGTGCCAGCAGCTTGGGCGGTAGCGGGGGGGGCGGTAACATTCAGTACTTC CASSLGGSGGGGNIQYF
. TRBJ2-3 . TRBV30 TGTGCCTGGAGTAAACGGACAGCAGGGGATATCACAGATACGCAGTATTTT CAWSKRTAGDITDTQYF
few TRBJ2-7 TRBD1 TRBV28 TGTGCCAGCACCACGACAGGGGGCGAGCAGTACTTC CASTTTGGEQYF
. TRBJ1-2 . TRBV9 TGTGCCAGCAGCGTAGCCTGGGGCGACTATGGCTACACCTTC CASSVAWGDYGYTF
. TRBJ2-2 . TRBV9 TGTGCCAGCAGCGAGGGGGGGCGTGGCACCGGGGAGCTGTTTTTT CASSEGGRGTGELFF
. TRBJ2-1 . TRBV4-3 TGCGCCAGCAGCCAGGACCAGACTAGGTCGGTAGAGTTCTTC CASSQDQTRSVEFF
. TRBJ1-4 . TRBV29-1 TGCAGCGTCGCCCGTGGGGCAGGGGTAGAAAAACTGTTTTTT CSVARGAGVEKLFF
. TRBJ1-6 . TRBV6-1 TGTGCCAGCAGTGAAGTCCAATCCCGGCTTAGTAATTCACCCCTCCACTTT CASSEVQSRLSNSPLHF
once TRBJ1-2 TRBD1 TRBV5-4 TGTGCCAGCAGCTTGGGCGAGGGGGCGAGCTATGGCTACACCTTC CASSLGEGASYGYTF